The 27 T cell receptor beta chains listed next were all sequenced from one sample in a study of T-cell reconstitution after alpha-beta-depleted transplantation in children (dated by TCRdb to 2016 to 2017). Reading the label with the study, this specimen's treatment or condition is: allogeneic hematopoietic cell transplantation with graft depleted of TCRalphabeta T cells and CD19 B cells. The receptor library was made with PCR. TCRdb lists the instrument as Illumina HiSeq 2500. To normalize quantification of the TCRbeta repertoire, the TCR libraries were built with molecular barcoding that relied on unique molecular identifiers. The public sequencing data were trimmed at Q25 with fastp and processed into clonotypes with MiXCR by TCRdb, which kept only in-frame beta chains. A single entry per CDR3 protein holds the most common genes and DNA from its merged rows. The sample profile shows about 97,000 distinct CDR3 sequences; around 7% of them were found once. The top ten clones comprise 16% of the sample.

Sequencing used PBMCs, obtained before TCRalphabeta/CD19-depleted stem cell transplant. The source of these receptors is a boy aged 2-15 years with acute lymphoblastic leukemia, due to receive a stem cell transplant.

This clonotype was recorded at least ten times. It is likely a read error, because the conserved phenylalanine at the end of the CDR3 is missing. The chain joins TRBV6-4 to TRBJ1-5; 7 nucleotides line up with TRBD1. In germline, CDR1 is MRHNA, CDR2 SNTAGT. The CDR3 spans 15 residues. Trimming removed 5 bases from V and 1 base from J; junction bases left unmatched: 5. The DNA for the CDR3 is TGTGCCAGCAGTAAACCACAGGGGAGCAATCAGCCCCAGCATTCT. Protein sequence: CASSKPQGSNQPQHS.

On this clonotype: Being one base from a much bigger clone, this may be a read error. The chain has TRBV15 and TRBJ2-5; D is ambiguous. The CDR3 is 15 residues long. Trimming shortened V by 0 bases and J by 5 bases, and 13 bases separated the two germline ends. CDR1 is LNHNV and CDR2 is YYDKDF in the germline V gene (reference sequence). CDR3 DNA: TGTGCCACCAGCAGAGATACTGATGGGGATGAGACCCAGTACTTC. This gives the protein CATSRDTDGDETQYF.

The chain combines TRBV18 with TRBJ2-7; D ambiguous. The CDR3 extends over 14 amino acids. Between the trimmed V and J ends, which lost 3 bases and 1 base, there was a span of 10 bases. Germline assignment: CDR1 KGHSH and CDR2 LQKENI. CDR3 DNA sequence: TGTGCCAGCTCACCCGACGACATTTCCTACGAGCAGTACTTC. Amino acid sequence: CASSPDDISYEQYF. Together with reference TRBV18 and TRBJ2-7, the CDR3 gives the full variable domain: NAGVMQNPRHLVRRRGQEARLRCSPMKGHSHVYWYRQLPEEGLKFMVYLQKENIIDESGMPKERFSAEFPKEGPSILRIQQVVRGDSAAYFCASSPDDISYEQYFGPGTRLTVT.

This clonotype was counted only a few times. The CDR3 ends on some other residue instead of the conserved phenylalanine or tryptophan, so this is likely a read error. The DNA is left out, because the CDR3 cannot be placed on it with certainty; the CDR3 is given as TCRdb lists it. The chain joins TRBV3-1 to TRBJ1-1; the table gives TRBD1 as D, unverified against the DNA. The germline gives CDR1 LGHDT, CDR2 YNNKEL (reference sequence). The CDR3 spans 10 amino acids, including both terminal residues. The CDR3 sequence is CASSTDRGQA.

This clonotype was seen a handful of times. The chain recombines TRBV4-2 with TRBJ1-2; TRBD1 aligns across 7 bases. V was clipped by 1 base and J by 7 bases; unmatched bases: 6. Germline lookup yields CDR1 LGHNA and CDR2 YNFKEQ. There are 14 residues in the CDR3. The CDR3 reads CASSQAWDSGGYTF. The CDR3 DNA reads TGTGCCAGCAGCCAAGCTTGGGACAGTGGTGGCTACACCTTC.

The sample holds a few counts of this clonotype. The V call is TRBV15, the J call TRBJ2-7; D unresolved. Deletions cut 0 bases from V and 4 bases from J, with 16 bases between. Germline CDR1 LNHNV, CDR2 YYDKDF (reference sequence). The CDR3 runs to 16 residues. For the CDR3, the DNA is TGTGCCACCAGCAGAGATATAGGAGTCACCCCGTACGAGCAGTACTTC. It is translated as CATSRDIGVTPYEQYF.

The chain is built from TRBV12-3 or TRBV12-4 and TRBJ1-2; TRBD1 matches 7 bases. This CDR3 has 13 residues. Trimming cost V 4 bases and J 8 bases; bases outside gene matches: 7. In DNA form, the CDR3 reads TGTGCCAGCAGTTACAGGGGTATACAGGGCTACACCTTC. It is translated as CASSYRGIQGYTF.

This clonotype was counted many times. The CDR3 DNA is TGCGCCAGCAGCCAAGTCACCCAGGGAAGGGCAGATACGCAGTATTTT. Amino acid sequence: CASSQVTQGRADTQYF. The chain links TRBV4-3 to TRBJ2-3; a weak D match, TRBD1 (5 bases). The germline V and J ends were trimmed by 1 base and 4 bases, with 15 bases remaining between them. This CDR3 is 16 amino acids long. The germline CDR1 and CDR2 sequences are LGHNA and YSLEER.

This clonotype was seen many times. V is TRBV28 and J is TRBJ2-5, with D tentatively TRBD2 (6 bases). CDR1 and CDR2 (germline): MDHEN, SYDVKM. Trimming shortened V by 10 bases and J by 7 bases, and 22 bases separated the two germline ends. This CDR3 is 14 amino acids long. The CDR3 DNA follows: TGTGCCACGGGGAGAGGCGGCGGGATTGGGACCCAGTACTTC. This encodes CATGRGGGIGTQYF.

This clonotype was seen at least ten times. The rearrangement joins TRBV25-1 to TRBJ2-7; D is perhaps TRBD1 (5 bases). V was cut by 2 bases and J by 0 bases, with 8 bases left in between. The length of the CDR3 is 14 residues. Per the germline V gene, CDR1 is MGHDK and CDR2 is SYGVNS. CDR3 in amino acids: CASSETGASYEQYF. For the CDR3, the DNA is TGTGCCAGCAGTGAAACAGGAGCCTCCTACGAGCAGTACTTC.

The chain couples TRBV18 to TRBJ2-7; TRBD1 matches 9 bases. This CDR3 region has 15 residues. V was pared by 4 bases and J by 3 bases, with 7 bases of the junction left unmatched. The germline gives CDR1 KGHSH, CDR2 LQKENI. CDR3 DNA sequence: TGTGCCAGCTCACTGACGGACAGGGGAGTCTACGAGCAGTACTTC. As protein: CASSLTDRGVYEQYF.

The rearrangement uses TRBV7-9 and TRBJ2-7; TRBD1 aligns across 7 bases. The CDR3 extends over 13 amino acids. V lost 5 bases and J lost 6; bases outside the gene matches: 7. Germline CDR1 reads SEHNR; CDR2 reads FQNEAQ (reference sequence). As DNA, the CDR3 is TGTGCCAGCAGCAAATCGAACAGGGGCGAGCAGTACTTC. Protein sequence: CASSKSNRGEQYF.

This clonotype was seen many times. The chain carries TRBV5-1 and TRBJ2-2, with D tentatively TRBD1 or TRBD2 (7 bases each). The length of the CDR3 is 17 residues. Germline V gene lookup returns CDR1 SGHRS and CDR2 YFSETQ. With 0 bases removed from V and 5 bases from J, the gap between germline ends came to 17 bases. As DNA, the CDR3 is TGCGCCAGCAGCTTGGGCAAGGGACAGCGGGGAACCGGGGAGCTGTTTTTT. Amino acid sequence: CASSLGKGQRGTGELFF.

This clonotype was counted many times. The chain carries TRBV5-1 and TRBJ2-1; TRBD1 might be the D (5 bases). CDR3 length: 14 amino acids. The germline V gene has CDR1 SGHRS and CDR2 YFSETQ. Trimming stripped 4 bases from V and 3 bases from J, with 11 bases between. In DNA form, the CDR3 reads TGCGCCAGCAGCGGAGACAGTTTCTACAATGAGCAGTTCTTC. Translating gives CASSGDSFYNEQFF.

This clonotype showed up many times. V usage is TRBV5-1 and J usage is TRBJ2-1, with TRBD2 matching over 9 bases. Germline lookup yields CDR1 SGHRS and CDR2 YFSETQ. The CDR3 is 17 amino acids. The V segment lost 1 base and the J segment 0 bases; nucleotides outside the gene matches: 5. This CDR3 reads CASSLFPSGDSYNEQFF. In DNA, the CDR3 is TGCGCCAGCAGCTTGTTCCCTAGCGGGGACTCCTACAATGAGCAGTTCTTC.

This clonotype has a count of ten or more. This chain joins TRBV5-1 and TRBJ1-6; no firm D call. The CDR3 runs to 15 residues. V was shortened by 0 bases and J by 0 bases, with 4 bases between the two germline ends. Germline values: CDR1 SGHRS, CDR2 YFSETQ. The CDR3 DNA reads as TGCGCCAGCAGCTTGGTCGCCTCCTATAATTCACCCCTCCACTTT. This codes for CASSLVASYNSPLHF.

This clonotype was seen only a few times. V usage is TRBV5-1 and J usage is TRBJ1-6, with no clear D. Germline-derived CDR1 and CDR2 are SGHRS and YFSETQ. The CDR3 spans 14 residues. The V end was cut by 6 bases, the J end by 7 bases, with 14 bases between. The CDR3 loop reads CASTLTGLNSPLHF. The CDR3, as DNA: TGCGCCAGCACTCTGACCGGGTTGAATTCACCCCTCCACTTT.

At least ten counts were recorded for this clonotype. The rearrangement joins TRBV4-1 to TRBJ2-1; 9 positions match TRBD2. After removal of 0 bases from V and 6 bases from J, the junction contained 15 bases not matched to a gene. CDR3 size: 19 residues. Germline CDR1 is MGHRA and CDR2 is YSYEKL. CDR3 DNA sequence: TGCGCCAGCAGCCAAGATCCCCCACTGAGCGGGGGGCACGGCAATGAGCAGTTCTTC. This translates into CASSQDPPLSGGHGNEQFF.

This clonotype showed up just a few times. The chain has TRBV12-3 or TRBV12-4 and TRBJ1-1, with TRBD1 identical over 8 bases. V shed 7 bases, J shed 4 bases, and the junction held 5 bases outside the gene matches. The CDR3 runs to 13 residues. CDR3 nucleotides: TGTGCCAGCATCCTACAGGGGGTCACTGAAGCTTTCTTT. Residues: CASILQGVTEAFF.

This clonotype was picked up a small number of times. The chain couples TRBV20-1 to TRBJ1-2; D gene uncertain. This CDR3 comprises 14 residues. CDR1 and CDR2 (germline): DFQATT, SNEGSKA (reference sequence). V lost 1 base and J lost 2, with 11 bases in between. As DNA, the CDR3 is TGCAGTGCTAGAGGGCTCGGGGAAAACTATGGCTACACCTTC. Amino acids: CSARGLGENYGYTF.

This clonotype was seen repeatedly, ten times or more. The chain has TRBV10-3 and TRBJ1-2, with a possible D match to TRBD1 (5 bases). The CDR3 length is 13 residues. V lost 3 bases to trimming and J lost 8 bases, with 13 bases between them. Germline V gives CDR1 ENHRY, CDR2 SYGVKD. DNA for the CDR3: TGTGCCATCAGTGAACAGGACAAAGGGGGCTACACCTTC. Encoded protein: CAISEQDKGGYTF.

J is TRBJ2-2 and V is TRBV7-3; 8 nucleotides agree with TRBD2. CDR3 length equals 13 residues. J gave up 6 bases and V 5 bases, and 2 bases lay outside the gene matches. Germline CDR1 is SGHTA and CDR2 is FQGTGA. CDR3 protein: CASSQAGAGELFF. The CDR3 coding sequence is TGTGCCAGCAGCCAAGCGGGAGCCGGGGAGCTGTTTTTT.

The CDR3 here is CSAKPGGNQPQHF. CDR3 sequence (DNA): TGCAGTGCCAAGCCCGGGGGCAATCAGCCCCAGCATTTT. The chain links TRBV20-1 to TRBJ1-5; D unclear. Between the trimmed V and J ends, which lost 6 bases and 2 bases, there was a span of 11 bases. CDR1 DFQATT and CDR2 SNEGSKA come from the germline V gene (reference sequence). The CDR3 has 13 residues.

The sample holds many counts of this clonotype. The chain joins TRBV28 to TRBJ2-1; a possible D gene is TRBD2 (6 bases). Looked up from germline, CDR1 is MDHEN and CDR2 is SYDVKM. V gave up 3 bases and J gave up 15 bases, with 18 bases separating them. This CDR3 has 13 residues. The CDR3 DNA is TGTGCCAGCAGTTTGACTAGACTGTACAGCCCGTTCTTC. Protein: CASSLTRLYSPFF.

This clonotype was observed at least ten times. For the CDR3, the DNA is TGCAGCGTTGTGGTGCCAGGGGGAGAGACCCAGTACTTC. Protein product: CSVVVPGGETQYF. The rearrangement uses TRBV29-1 and TRBJ2-5; 7 nucleotides line up with TRBD1. The germline V gene encodes CDR1 SQVTM and CDR2 ANQGSEA. The CDR3 has 13 amino acids. V dropped 4 bases and J dropped 4; count of bases not matched to a gene: 6.

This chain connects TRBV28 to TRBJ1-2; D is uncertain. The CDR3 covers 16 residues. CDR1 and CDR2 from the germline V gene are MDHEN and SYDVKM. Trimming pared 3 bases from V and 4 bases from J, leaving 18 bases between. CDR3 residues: CASSFTALGVSYGYTF. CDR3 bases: TGTGCCAGCAGTTTTACGGCCCTTGGAGTGAGCTATGGCTACACCTTC.

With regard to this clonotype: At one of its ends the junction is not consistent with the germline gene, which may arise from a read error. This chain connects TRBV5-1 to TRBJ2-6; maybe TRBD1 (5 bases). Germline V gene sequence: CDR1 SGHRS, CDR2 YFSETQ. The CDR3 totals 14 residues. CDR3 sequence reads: CASSLGSGANILTF. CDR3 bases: TGCGCCAGCAGCCTGGGCTCTGGGGCCAACATCCTGACTTTC.